A single sample is the source of the 29 T cell receptor beta chains below, sequenced in a study of blood T cells in healthy people across ages. Combining a sample-barcoded 5' primer with a J-beta primer mix, a second PCR ran for about 6 to 12 cycles. In TCRdb, the 5' RACE reads were re-called with MiXCR into one record per CDR3 protein. This table has 910,000 or so distinct CDR3 sequences, about 51% appearing once. The sample taken for sequencing was blood. These receptors were obtained from a woman aged 60 to 75 in good health.

The J gene is TRBJ1-2, the V gene TRBV4-2; no clear D gene. The CDR3 spans 16 residues. Germline assignment: CDR1 LGHNA and CDR2 YNFKEQ. The V end was cut by 4 bases, the J end by 2 bases, with 17 bases between. The chain's CDR3 is CASSLRREVPNYGYTF. The CDR3 DNA is TGTGCCAGCAGCCTCCGGCGGGAAGTACCGAACTATGGCTACACCTTC.

The chain carries TRBV20-1 and TRBJ2-5; tentatively, D is TRBD1 or TRBD2 (5 bases each). Deletions cut 6 bases from V and 5 bases from J, with 16 bases between. CDR3 length: 13 residues. The germline gives CDR1 DFQATT, CDR2 SNEGSKA (reference sequence). CDR3 protein: CSAPGPNSETQYF. In nucleotides, the CDR3 is TGCAGTGCCCCGGGACCAAATAGTGAGACCCAGTACTTC.

The genes are TRBV28 and TRBJ2-1, with 8 positions matching TRBD1. The germline V gene encodes CDR1 MDHEN and CDR2 SYDVKM. Trimming took 7 bases from V and 2 from J; bases not matched to a gene: 4. This CDR3 spans 14 amino acids. The CDR3 bases are TGTGCCAGCAATCCACAGGGGGCCTACAATGAGCAGTTCTTC. Its protein is CASNPQGAYNEQFF.

This clonotype was observed a handful of times. J is TRBJ1-2 and V is TRBV28; a weak D match, TRBD1 (5 bases). The CDR3 is made up of 14 amino acids. From germline, CDR1 is MDHEN and CDR2 SYDVKM. V lost 3 bases and J lost 2, with 10 bases in between. The CDR3 DNA is TGTGCCAGCAGTTTGCCGGGGGAGAACTATGGCTACACCTTC. As protein: CASSLPGENYGYTF.

The sample holds a few counts of this clonotype. The chain links TRBV7-9 to TRBJ1-1; possible D gene TRBD1, 5 bases. Trimming removed 1 base from V and 1 base from J, with 10 bases in between. The CDR3 consists of 15 residues. Germline V gives CDR1 SEHNR, CDR2 FQNEAQ (reference sequence). The CDR3 spells CASSLVQGRNTEAFF. CDR3 nucleotide sequence: TGTGCCAGCAGCTTAGTCCAGGGACGGAACACTGAAGCTTTCTTT.

This chain uses TRBV4-1 with TRBJ2-4; 8 nucleotides agree with TRBD2. This CDR3 is 15 amino acids long. V dropped 8 bases and J dropped 7; count of bases not matched to a gene: 13. The germline V gene encodes CDR1 MGHRA and CDR2 YSYEKL. The CDR3 DNA reads TGCGCCAGCCGGGGAGCGGGAGTCCGGGGGAACATTCAGTACTTC. Its protein is CASRGAGVRGNIQYF.

This chain joins TRBV20-1 and TRBJ1-6; D remains unclear. Trimming removed 3 bases from V and 7 bases from J, with 10 bases in between. The CDR3 runs 13 residues. CDR1 and CDR2 (germline): DFQATT, SNEGSKA (reference sequence). CDR3: CSARGLGNSPLHF. The CDR3 DNA reads TGCAGTGCTAGGGGCCTGGGGAATTCACCCCTCCACTTT.

This clonotype was seen more than once but under ten times. The chain is built from TRBV28 and TRBJ2-5; 7 nucleotides line up with TRBD2. CDR1 MDHEN and CDR2 SYDVKM come from the germline V gene. V dropped 7 bases and J dropped 1; count of bases not matched to a gene: 6. The CDR3 loop spans 14 amino acids. The CDR3 here is CASNSGAGQETQYF. The CDR3 DNA sequence: TGTGCCAGCAACAGCGGGGCGGGCCAAGAGACCCAGTACTTC.

This clonotype was seen a handful of times. The gene calls are TRBV20-1 and TRBJ2-7, with 7 bases that match TRBD2. Trimming cost V 0 bases and J 2 bases; bases outside gene matches: 7. The CDR3 is made up of 15 amino acids. The V gene's germline CDR1 is DFQATT and CDR2 SNEGSKA (reference sequence). The CDR3: CSARDAGGSPYEQYF. CDR3 nucleotide sequence: TGCAGTGCTAGAGACGCCGGGGGGAGCCCCTACGAGCAGTACTTC.

This clonotype is a singleton in its sample. J is TRBJ2-7 and V is TRBV5-6; 7 positions agree with TRBD2. Germline CDR1 SGHDT, CDR2 YYEEEE. J lost 3 bases, V lost 3 bases, and 12 bases had no gene match. This CDR3 is built from 16 residues. The CDR3: CASSWGLGGGSYEQYF. The CDR3 DNA sequence: TGTGCCAGCAGCTGGGGTTTGGGCGGGGGAAGCTACGAGCAGTACTTC.

In this sample, this clonotype turned up a few times. The CDR3 is CATSSGHTNEKLFF. The CDR3 region has the DNA TGTGCCACCAGCAGTGGACACACTAATGAAAAACTGTTTTTT. The chain is built from TRBV15 and TRBJ1-4; tentatively, D is TRBD1 (5 bases). Germline loops: CDR1 LNHNV, CDR2 YYDKDF (reference sequence). The germline V and J ends were trimmed by 3 bases and 2 bases, with 7 bases remaining between them. The CDR3 has 14 amino acids.

For the CDR3, the DNA is TGTGCCAGCAGCCAGGGGACTAGCGGGGCAACCCAGTACTTC. Protein product: CASSQGTSGATQYF. This chain connects TRBV3-1 to TRBJ2-7; TRBD2 matches at 13 bases. The V and J ends lost 3 bases and 10 bases, in that order; junction bases with no gene match: 6. Germline V gene lookup returns CDR1 LGHDT and CDR2 YNNKEL (reference sequence). The length of the CDR3 is 14 residues.

This clonotype has a handful of counts. The chain has TRBV29-1 and TRBJ2-4, with 7 bases identical to TRBD2. The ends lost 2 bases at V and 0 bases at J; junction bases unmatched: 7. Germline values: CDR1 SQVTM, CDR2 ANQGSEA. The CDR3 is made up of 16 amino acids. CDR3 protein: CSVEPGRDLAKNIQYF. Here the CDR3 DNA reads TGCAGCGTTGAACCGGGGAGGGACCTAGCCAAAAACATTCAGTACTTC.

This clonotype was recorded a few times. This chain joins TRBV2 and TRBJ2-1; the D is unclear. The ends were cut back, 8 bases at V and 9 bases at J, with 14 bases in the middle. The germline CDR1 and CDR2 sequences are SNHLY and FYNNEI. The CDR3 covers 12 residues. CDR3 nucleotide sequence: TGTGCCAGCCTTTTCGTCGTAACTGAGCAGTTCTTC. Residues: CASLFVVTEQFF.

The chain uses TRBV30 and TRBJ2-3, with D possibly being TRBD2 (6 bases). CDR1 is GTSNPN, CDR2 SVGIG, per germline (reference sequence). The V gene lost 0 bases and the J gene lost 5 bases, with 12 bases spanning the gap. The CDR3 runs 14 residues. Here the CDR3 DNA reads TGTGCCTGGAGTGTAGCCGGGAGTGGAGATACGCAGTATTTT. This sequence encodes CAWSVAGSGDTQYF.

Remarks on this clonotype: Relative to the germline gene, one junction end is altered; a read error may explain this. The J gene is TRBJ1-6, the V gene TRBV7-9; D not resolved. The CDR3 is made up of 13 amino acids. Germline CDR1 and CDR2: SEHNR and FQNEAQ (reference sequence). The CDR3 DNA reads TGTGCCAACAGCTTAGGAGGATATTCACCCCTCCACTTT. Translation: CANSLGGYSPLHF.

Only a few counts were recorded for this clonotype. The chain recombines TRBV6-1 with TRBJ2-7, with D uncertain. There are 14 residues in the CDR3. The V end lost 4 bases, the J end lost 4 bases, and 14 bases lay between the germline ends. The germline V gene has CDR1 MNHNS and CDR2 SASEGT. The CDR3 region has the DNA TGTGCCAGCAGTGGAAGGCAGGTAGCTTACGAGCAGTACTTC. This gives the protein CASSGRQVAYEQYF.

This clonotype was picked up a small number of times. The genes are TRBV20-1 and TRBJ2-1; TRBD2 agrees at 13 bases. The V gene end was trimmed by 7 bases and the J gene end by 7 bases; junction bases not matched to a gene: 4. The CDR3 sequence is 13 residues long. Germline-derived CDR1 and CDR2 are DFQATT and SNEGSKA (reference sequence). CDR3 bases: TGCAGTGGCGGGGGACTAGCGGGGAATGAGCAGTTCTTC. Protein sequence: CSGGGLAGNEQFF.

The chain is built from TRBV10-3 and TRBJ2-1; D gene uncertain. This CDR3 is built from 12 residues. Trimming left V 6 bases short and J 5 bases short, with 8 bases between. Per germline, CDR1 ENHRY and CDR2 SYGVKD. This CDR3 reads CAIRGGHNEQFF. The DNA for the CDR3 is TGTGCCATCAGAGGCGGCCACAATGAGCAGTTCTTC.

V gene TRBV4-3 combines with J gene TRBJ1-6; D is perhaps TRBD1 (5 bases). There are 15 residues in the CDR3. The germline CDR1 and CDR2 sequences are LGHNA and YSLEER. Trimming took off 4 bases at V and 8 bases at J, with 15 bases between the two ends. CDR3 region: CASSPTGAMDSPLHF. The CDR3, as DNA: TGCGCCAGCAGCCCTACCGGGGCAATGGATTCACCCCTCCACTTT.

This clonotype was seen a handful of times. The chain employs TRBV28 and TRBJ2-7; D possibly uses TRBD1 or TRBD2 (5 bases each). Germline lookup yields CDR1 MDHEN and CDR2 SYDVKM. V lost 10 bases and J lost 2, with 15 bases in between. The CDR3 is 13 residues long. This CDR3 reads CATEAGTAYEQYF. The CDR3 DNA sequence: TGTGCCACAGAAGCCGGGACGGCCTACGAGCAGTACTTC.

This clonotype occurred a few times. The chain links TRBV12-3 or TRBV12-4 to TRBJ2-1, with D perhaps matching TRBD1 (5 bases). V was clipped by 9 bases and J by 4 bases, with 13 bases between them. The CDR3 totals 13 residues. The CDR3 reads CASLAGPYNEQFF. CDR3 in DNA: TGTGCCAGTTTGGCAGGGCCATACAATGAGCAGTTCTTC.

V is TRBV5-1 and J is TRBJ2-7; the D gene is possibly TRBD2 (6 bases). The CDR3 runs 16 residues. Germline V CDR1 and CDR2: SGHRS, YFSETQ. Deletions cut 0 bases from V and 1 base from J, with 14 bases between. CDR3 amino acids: CASSLAVGTPSYEQYF. For the CDR3, the DNA is TGCGCCAGCAGCTTGGCCGTAGGGACTCCGTCCTACGAGCAGTACTTC.

As for this clonotype: This may stem from a read error, because a much larger clone lies one nucleotide away. This chain uses TRBV6-6 with TRBJ2-3; D possibly corresponds to TRBD2 (5 bases). This CDR3 has 16 amino acids. CDR1 is MNHNY and CDR2 is SVGAGI in the germline V gene (reference sequence). The CDR3 coding sequence is TGTGCCAGCAGCTTGAAGACTACATCTGGCACAAATACGCAGTATTTT. Translation gives CASSLKTTSGTNTQYF.

This clonotype came up many times. The chain combines TRBV5-1 with TRBJ2-7; tentatively, D is TRBD1 (6 bases). This CDR3 has 13 amino acids. The germline V and J ends were trimmed by 0 bases and 3 bases, with 7 bases remaining between them. In germline, CDR1 is SGHRS, CDR2 YFSETQ. The CDR3, as DNA: TGCGCCAGCAGCTTGGTACAGGGCTACGAGCAGTACTTC. It yields the protein CASSLVQGYEQYF.

The sample holds a few counts of this clonotype. The rearrangement links TRBV4-1 to TRBJ1-6, with unresolved D. Germline CDR1 and CDR2: MGHRA and YSYEKL. The CDR3 consists of 14 residues. V lost 4 bases and J 6 bases, leaving 10 bases between the germline ends. The CDR3 region has the DNA TGCGCCAGCAGCCTCGGCCCAGCTAATTCACCCCTCCACTTT. Its protein product is CASSLGPANSPLHF.

This clonotype was found a few times. The CDR3 loop reads CASSQEDRAPREQYF. DNA for the CDR3: TGTGCCAGCAGCCAAGAGGACAGGGCTCCTCGCGAGCAGTACTTC. This rearrangement joins TRBV4-2 to TRBJ2-7, with TRBD1 matching 8 bases. The CDR3 is made up of 15 amino acids. The ends lost 0 bases at V and 6 bases at J; junction bases unmatched: 7. In germline, CDR1 is LGHNA, CDR2 YNFKEQ.

V usage is TRBV6-1 and J usage is TRBJ2-3, with D hard to call. CDR1 MNHNS and CDR2 SASEGT come from the germline V gene. The CDR3 extends over 14 amino acids. V lost 8 bases and J 5 bases, leaving 17 bases between the germline ends. CDR3 nucleotides: TGTGCCAGCGGTTCCCCCAGCAGTTTAGATACGCAGTATTTT. It specifies CASGSPSSLDTQYF.

This clonotype has more than one count but fewer than ten. The CDR3 nucleotides are TGCGCCAGCAGCGGACGGACAGGGCGAGAGACCCAGTACTTC. It is translated as CASSGRTGRETQYF. The chain recombines TRBV5-1 with TRBJ2-5; TRBD1 aligns across 8 bases. Germline CDR1 and CDR2: SGHRS and YFSETQ. The CDR3 is 14 residues long. Trimming cost V 4 bases and J 4 bases; bases outside gene matches: 6.